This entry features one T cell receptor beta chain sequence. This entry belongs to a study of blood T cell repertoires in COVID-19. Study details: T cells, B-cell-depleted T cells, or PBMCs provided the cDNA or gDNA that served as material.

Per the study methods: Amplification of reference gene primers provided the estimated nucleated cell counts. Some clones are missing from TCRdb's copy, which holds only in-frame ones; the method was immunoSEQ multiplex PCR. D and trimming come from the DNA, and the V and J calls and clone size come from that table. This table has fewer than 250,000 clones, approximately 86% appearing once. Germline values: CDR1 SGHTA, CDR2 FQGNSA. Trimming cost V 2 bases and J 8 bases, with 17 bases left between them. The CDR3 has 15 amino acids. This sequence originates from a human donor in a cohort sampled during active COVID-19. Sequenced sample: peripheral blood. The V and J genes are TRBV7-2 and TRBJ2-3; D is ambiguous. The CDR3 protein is CASSLSEVPRGTQYF. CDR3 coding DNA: TGTGCCAGCAGCTTATCTGAGGTGCCCCGCGGTACGCAGTATTTT.